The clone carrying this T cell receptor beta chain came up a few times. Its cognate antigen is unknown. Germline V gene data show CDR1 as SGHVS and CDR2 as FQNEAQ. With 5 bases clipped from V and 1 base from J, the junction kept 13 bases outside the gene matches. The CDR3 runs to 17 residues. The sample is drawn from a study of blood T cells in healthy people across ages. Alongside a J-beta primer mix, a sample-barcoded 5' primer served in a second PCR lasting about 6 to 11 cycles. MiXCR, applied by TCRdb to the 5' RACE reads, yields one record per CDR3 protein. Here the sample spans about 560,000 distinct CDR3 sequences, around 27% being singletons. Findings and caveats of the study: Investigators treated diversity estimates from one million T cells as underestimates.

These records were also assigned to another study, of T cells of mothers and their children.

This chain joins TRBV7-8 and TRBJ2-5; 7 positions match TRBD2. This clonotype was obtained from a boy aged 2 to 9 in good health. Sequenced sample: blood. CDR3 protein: CASSLDMGRESQETQYF. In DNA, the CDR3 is TGTGCCAGCAGCCTCGATATGGGGCGGGAGTCCCAAGAGACCCAGTACTTC.